These 31 T cell receptor beta chains originate from one sample sequenced in a study of shared clonotypes between healthy human individuals. Generated by immunoSEQ multiplex PCR, the TCRdb table keeps only in-frame clones and is missing some. There are about a million clones in the sample; about 75% occur only once, and 1.5% lies in the top ten. The source material was memory CD4+ T cells sorted from blood. The subset is: CD45RA-negative fraction. All receptors derive from a man between 18 and 29 years old in good health.

In the case of this clone: Other DNA sequences in this specimen translate into the identical CDR3. The V call is TRBV30, the J call TRBJ2-3, with D hard to call. V was shortened by 0 bases and J by 2 bases, with 6 bases between the two germline ends. This CDR3 is 13 amino acids long. Germline V gene data show CDR1 as GTSNPN and CDR2 as SVGIG (reference sequence). DNA of the CDR3: TGTGCCTGGAGTGTAGGGCACACAGATACGCAGTATTTT. Its protein is CAWSVGHTDTQYF.

The gene calls are TRBV5-3 and TRBJ2-3; no clear D gene. TRBV5-3 is sorted into the ORF group, with uncertain function. This CDR3 has 15 residues. Trimming took 2 bases from V and 0 from J, leaving 10 bases between them. The CDR3 coding sequence is TGTGCCAGAAGCTTAGATCGGCTAAGCACAGATACGCAGTATTTT. It is translated as CARSLDRLSTDTQYF.

V is TRBV2 and J is TRBJ1-2; 9 positions match TRBD1. V shed 3 bases and J 5 bases; nucleotides not matched to a gene: 4. Germline V gene lookup returns CDR1 SNHLY and CDR2 FYNNEI. The CDR3 is made up of 14 amino acids. This chain's CDR3 is CASSEWDRAYGYTF. Here the CDR3 DNA reads TGTGCCAGCAGTGAGTGGGACAGGGCATATGGCTACACCTTC.

This clone was found many times. CDR3 sequence (DNA): TGTGCCAGCAGTGAAAACGGCCTAAGGGAGCAGTACTTC. This codes for CASSENGLREQYF. The rearrangement joins TRBV2 to TRBJ2-7; unclear D gene. V gave up 2 bases and J gave up 7 bases, with 12 bases separating them. The germline V gene has CDR1 SNHLY and CDR2 FYNNEI. The CDR3 is made up of 13 amino acids.

This clone was seen a few times. The chain employs TRBV29-1 and TRBJ1-1; D perhaps matches TRBD1 (5 bases). Germline V gene sequence: CDR1 SQVTM, CDR2 ANQGSEA. CDR3 length: 14 amino acids. V gave up 4 bases and J gave up 1 base, with 13 bases separating them. The CDR3 is CSVAYGGPNTEAFF. Written as DNA, the CDR3 is TGCAGCGTTGCCTATGGGGGACCGAACACTGAAGCTTTCTTT.

On this clone itself: The sample contains more than one DNA sequence encoding this CDR3. The rearrangement uses TRBV7-2 and TRBJ2-1; D unclear. Germline values: CDR1 SGHTA, CDR2 FQGNSA. The CDR3 contains 13 residues. The V and J ends lost 1 base and 3 bases respectively, with 4 bases between them. CDR3: CASSLVVYNEQFF. CDR3 nucleotide sequence: TGTGCCAGCAGCTTAGTAGTCTACAATGAGCAGTTCTTC.

The CDR3 spells CASSPQMTSAEQYF. CDR3 DNA: TGTGCCAGCAGCCCCCAAATGACTTCCGCCGAGCAGTACTTC. V and J are TRBV9 and TRBJ2-7; D not resolved. The CDR3 contains 14 residues. Germline values: CDR1 SGDLS, CDR2 YYNGEE. V was trimmed by 4 bases and J by 6 bases, leaving 17 bases between them.

Remarks on this clone: The same CDR3 can be traced to other DNA sequences in this sample. The J gene is TRBJ2-7, the V gene TRBV2; D may be TRBD1 (5 bases). CDR3 length equals 12 residues. CDR1 and CDR2 (germline): SNHLY, FYNNEI. V was clipped by 6 bases and J by 3 bases, with 9 bases between them. CDR3 loop: CASRGDSYEQYF. Here the CDR3 DNA reads TGTGCCAGCAGGGGCGACAGCTACGAGCAGTACTTC.

The chain's CDR3 is CAWRGGQGSYNSPLHF. In DNA, the CDR3 is TGTGCCTGGAGGGGGGGACAGGGCTCCTATAATTCACCCCTCCACTTT. The V and J genes are TRBV30 and TRBJ1-6; TRBD1 matches 9 bases. V was pared by 3 bases and J by 0 bases, with 3 bases of the junction left unmatched. Per the germline V gene, CDR1 is GTSNPN and CDR2 is SVGIG (reference sequence). This CDR3 is 16 amino acids long.

This clone was counted between two and nine times. The CDR3 loop reads CASSESEFANYGYTF. Written as DNA, the CDR3 is TGTGCCAGCAGTGAATCGGAGTTTGCTAACTATGGCTACACCTTC. V and J are TRBV6-1 and TRBJ1-2; no reliable D call. Germline values: CDR1 MNHNS, CDR2 SASEGT. CDR3 length: 15 amino acids. V lost 2 bases and J 0 bases, leaving 10 bases between the germline ends.

V is TRBV19 and J is TRBJ2-2; 9 bases are a match to TRBD1. V shed 2 bases, J shed 4 bases, and the junction held 8 bases outside the gene matches. The CDR3 has 17 residues. CDR1 LNHDA and CDR2 SQIVND come from the germline V gene (reference sequence). CDR3 region: CASSISPGQGGTGELFF. As DNA, the CDR3 is TGTGCCAGTAGTATATCTCCGGGACAGGGTGGCACCGGGGAGCTGTTTTTT. The entire variable domain, with the rest obtained from reference TRBV19 and TRBJ2-2, is as follows: DGGITQSPKYLFRKEGQNVTLSCEQNLNHDAMYWYRQDPGQGLRLIYYSQIVNDFQKGDIAEGYSVSREKKESFPLTVTSAQKNPTAFYLCASSISPGQGGTGELFFGEGSRLTVL.

This clone was observed a single time. The V and J genes are TRBV7-3 and TRBJ2-3; TRBD2 aligns across 8 bases. The trim removed 4 bases at V and 0 bases at J, leaving 6 bases unmatched. Germline CDR1 reads SGHTA; CDR2 reads FQGTGA. This CDR3 has 16 amino acids. CDR3 bases: TGTGCCAGCAGCTGGAAAAGCGGGGGTAGCACAGATACGCAGTATTTT. Its translation is CASSWKSGGSTDTQYF.

There are a few counts of this clone. A much larger clone differs from this one at a single base, so this may be a read error. V gene TRBV7-6 combines with J gene TRBJ2-3, with D perhaps TRBD1 (6 bases). The CDR3 contains 14 residues. Trimming removed 1 base from V and 1 base from J, with 6 bases in between. The V gene's germline CDR1 is SGHVS and CDR2 FNYEAQ. CDR3 bases: TGTGCCAGCAGCTTAGACAGGGGCACAGATACGCAGTATTTT. Translating it yields CASSLDRGTDTQYF. Based on the CDR3 plus reference TRBV7-6 and TRBJ2-3, the full variable domain is GAGVSQSPRYKVTKRGQDVALRCDPISGHVSLYWYRQALGQGPEFLTYFNYEAQQDKSGLPNDRFSAERPEGSISTLTIQRTEQRDSAMYRCASSLDRGTDTQYFGPGTRLTVL.

This clone was counted a few times. Other DNA variants within this sample encode the same CDR3. The rearrangement links TRBV6-6 to TRBJ1-6; 7 positions agree with TRBD1. CDR1 is MNHNY, CDR2 SVGAGI, per germline (reference sequence). The CDR3 totals 13 residues. V gave up 5 bases and J gave up 10 bases; unmatched junction bases: 5. The CDR3 sequence is CASSPGGHSPLHF. The CDR3 nucleotides are TGTGCCAGCAGTCCAGGGGGACACTCACCCCTCCACTTT.

The chain combines TRBV6-1 with TRBJ1-2; 9 bases agree with TRBD1. V dropped 9 bases and J dropped 2; count of bases not matched to a gene: 1. CDR1 MNHNS and CDR2 SASEGT come from the germline V gene. The CDR3 contains 12 residues. CDR3: CASGTGNYGYTF. The CDR3 nucleotides read TGTGCCAGTGGGACAGGGAACTATGGCTACACCTTC.

CDR3 sequence (DNA): TGTGCCAGTAGTTCGGACAGGGGAGGTACGCAGTATTTT. This translates into CASSSDRGGTQYF. The chain recombines TRBV19 with TRBJ2-3; TRBD1 aligns across 9 bases. The CDR3 spans 13 residues. Germline CDR1 LNHDA, CDR2 SQIVND (reference sequence). V trimming: 5 bases; J trimming: 8 bases; junction bases outside the gene matches: 5.

The chain has TRBV7-9 and TRBJ1-5, with D possibly being TRBD1 (6 bases). Trimming pared 0 bases from V and 2 bases from J, leaving 11 bases between. There are 16 residues in the CDR3. Germline values: CDR1 SEHNR, CDR2 FQNEAQ (reference sequence). In DNA form, the CDR3 reads TGTGCCAGCAGCTTAGCAGGGGGGGGAGGCAATCAGCCCCAGCATTTT. It translates to CASSLAGGGGNQPQHF.

This clone appeared once. The chain joins TRBV9 to TRBJ2-1, with 8 positions matching TRBD2. The junction had 7 bases not matched to a gene; V was cut back by 4 bases and J by 4 bases. The CDR3 extends over 15 amino acids. CDR1 and CDR2 from the germline V gene are SGDLS and YYNGEE. The CDR3 loop is CASSPVERGYNEQFF. DNA for the CDR3: TGTGCCAGCAGCCCCGTGGAGCGGGGGTACAATGAGCAGTTCTTC.

The V call is TRBV7-9, the J call TRBJ2-1, with TRBD1 as a possible D gene (7 bases). Germline V gene data show CDR1 as SEHNR and CDR2 as FQNEAQ (reference sequence). Trimming stripped 7 bases from V and 3 bases from J, with 10 bases between. The CDR3 covers 13 residues. The CDR3 region is CASTGDSYNEQFF. The CDR3 DNA sequence: TGTGCCAGCACGGGGGACAGCTACAATGAGCAGTTCTTC. Complete variable domain (other parts from reference TRBV7-9 and TRBJ2-1): DTGVSQNPRHKITKRGQNVTFRCDPISEHNRLYWYRQTLGQGPEFLTYFQNEAQLEKSRLLSDRFSAERPKGSFSTLEIQRTEQGDSAMYLCASTGDSYNEQFFGPGTRLTVL.

The V call is TRBV2, the J call TRBJ2-1; TRBD2 matches 11 bases. Trimming removed 8 bases from V and 8 bases from J; junction bases left unmatched: 11. Germline CDR1 reads SNHLY; CDR2 reads FYNNEI. The CDR3 is 15 residues long. This CDR3 reads CASGGLAGYSDEQFF. Here the CDR3 DNA reads TGTGCCAGCGGAGGACTAGCGGGTTACAGCGATGAGCAGTTCTTC.

The chain joins TRBV5-4 to TRBJ2-3, with no clear D. Trimming removed 4 bases at V and 2 bases at J, with 8 bases between. The CDR3 contains 13 residues. The germline V gene has CDR1 SGHNT and CDR2 YYREEE (reference sequence). The CDR3, as DNA: TGTGCCAGCAGCAGCGCATACACAGATACGCAGTATTTT. This gives the protein CASSSAYTDTQYF.

The table lists this clone with a few counts. The V gene is TRBV5-1, the J gene TRBJ1-2, with 7 bases aligning to TRBD1. CDR3 length: 14 residues. Germline-derived CDR1 and CDR2 are SGHRS and YFSETQ. Germline trimming cut 4 bases from V and 3 bases from J; bases unmatched to any gene: 6. The CDR3 nucleotides read TGCGCCAGCAGCCTGGAGGGGGCCCACTATGGCTACACCTTC. It specifies CASSLEGAHYGYTF.

CDR3 in DNA: TGTGCCAGCAGCCAAGGGACAGGTTCCACAGATACGCAGTATTTT. It is translated as CASSQGTGSTDTQYF. The rearrangement links TRBV7-9 to TRBJ2-3, with 8 bases matching TRBD1. Per the germline V gene, CDR1 is SEHNR and CDR2 is FQNEAQ (reference sequence). This CDR3 comprises 15 residues. The J segment lost 2 bases and the V segment lost 5 bases, leaving 6 bases of the junction unmatched.

The sample holds one count of this clone. This chain links TRBV7-2 with TRBJ1-5; D call uncertain. The CDR3 is 14 amino acids. Germline CDR1 reads SGHTA; CDR2 reads FQGNSA. V was cut by 5 bases and J by 1 base, with 9 bases left in between. The CDR3 spells CASSPSISNQPQHF. For the CDR3, the DNA is TGTGCCAGCAGCCCTTCCATCAGCAATCAGCCCCAGCATTTT.

On this clone: This could be a read error, since a much larger clone is one nucleotide away. This same CDR3 is encoded by further DNA sequences in the sample. The V call is TRBV25-1, the J call TRBJ2-2; D ambiguous. V was clipped by 2 bases and J by 6 bases, with 4 bases between them. This CDR3 has 12 residues. The V gene's germline CDR1 is MGHDK and CDR2 SYGVNS. CDR3 DNA sequence: TGTGCCAGCAGTGAAAACTCCGGGGAGCTGTTTTTT. This sequence encodes CASSENSGELFF.

The rearrangement links TRBV11-3 to TRBJ2-1, with a weak D call TRBD2 (5 bases). Germline V CDR1 and CDR2: SGHNT, YENEEA. There are 14 residues in the CDR3. Trimming took off 5 bases at V and 6 bases at J, with 14 bases between the two ends. Here the CDR3 DNA reads TGTGCCAGCAGCGTCACTAGTGTCGGCAATGAGCAGTTCTTC. It yields the protein CASSVTSVGNEQFF.

The rearrangement links TRBV19 to TRBJ2-5; TRBD2 is a possible D gene (5 bases). Per the germline V gene, CDR1 is LNHDA and CDR2 is SQIVND (reference sequence). V lost 3 bases, J lost 4 bases, and 15 bases lay in between. The CDR3 contains 15 residues. The CDR3 protein is CASSIGRGNGETQYF. In DNA form, the CDR3 reads TGTGCCAGTAGTATCGGGCGAGGGAATGGAGAGACCCAGTACTTC. The whole variable domain, remainder taken from reference TRBV19 and TRBJ2-5, is DGGITQSPKYLFRKEGQNVTLSCEQNLNHDAMYWYRQDPGQGLRLIYYSQIVNDFQKGDIAEGYSVSREKKESFPLTVTSAQKNPTAFYLCASSIGRGNGETQYFGPGTRLLVL.

The CDR3 DNA sequence: TGTGCCAGCAGCGTAACCCAAACCGGGGAGCTGTTTTTT. Translated: CASSVTQTGELFF. This sequence joins TRBV9 and TRBJ2-2; unclear D gene. The CDR3 spans 13 residues. CDR1 is SGDLS and CDR2 is YYNGEE in the germline V gene. V was trimmed by 1 base and J by 5 bases, leaving 6 bases between them.

About this clone: This sequence may be a read error, since a much larger clone differs from it by one base. The chain couples TRBV11-3 to TRBJ1-6; 7 bases are shared with TRBD1. Trimming at V came to 11 bases and at J to 6 bases, leaving 10 bases not matched to a gene. Germline V gene data show CDR1 as SGHNT and CDR2 as YENEEA. The CDR3 has 14 amino acids. The CDR3 loop is CAGSQGSTNSPLHF. The CDR3 DNA sequence: TGTGCCGGCTCACAGGGGTCGACTAATTCACCCCTCCACTTT.

This clone was seen more than once but under ten times. V is TRBV6-6 and J is TRBJ1-5; D is possibly TRBD1 (6 bases). Trimming removed 6 bases at V and 3 bases at J, with 12 bases between. CDR1 is MNHNY and CDR2 is SVGAGI in the germline V gene (reference sequence). The CDR3 has 14 residues. DNA of the CDR3: TGTGCCAGCAGAACACAGGGACTCAATCAGCCCCAGCATTTT. Its protein product is CASRTQGLNQPQHF.

A few counts support this clone. Other DNA sequences in this specimen translate into the identical CDR3. This chain connects TRBV30 to TRBJ1-3; no firm D call. Germline CDR1 is GTSNPN and CDR2 is SVGIG (reference sequence). The CDR3 sequence is 12 residues long. The V end was cut by 0 bases, the J end by 4 bases, with 4 bases between. CDR3 DNA: TGTGCCTGGAGTGTATCCGGAAACACCATATATTTT. Its translation: CAWSVSGNTIYF.